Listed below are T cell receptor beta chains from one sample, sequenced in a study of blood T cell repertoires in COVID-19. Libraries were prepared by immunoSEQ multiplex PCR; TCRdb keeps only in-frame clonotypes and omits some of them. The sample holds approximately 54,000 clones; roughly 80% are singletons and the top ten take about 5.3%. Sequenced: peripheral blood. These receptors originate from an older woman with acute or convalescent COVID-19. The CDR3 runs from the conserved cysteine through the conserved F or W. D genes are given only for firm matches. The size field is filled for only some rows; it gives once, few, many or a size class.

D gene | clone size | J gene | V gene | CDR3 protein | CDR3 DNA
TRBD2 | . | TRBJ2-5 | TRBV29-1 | CSVLKMLAGGLGTQYF | TGCAGCGTTCTCAAAATGCTAGCGGGGGGGCTAGGGACCCAGTACTTC
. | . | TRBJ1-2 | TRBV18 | CASSPPVRDTHGYTF | TGTGCCAGCTCACCCCCAGTGAGGGATACCCATGGCTACACCTTC
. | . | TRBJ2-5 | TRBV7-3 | CASSQGQGTQYF | TGTGCCAGCAGCCAGGGGCAAGGAACCCAGTACTTC
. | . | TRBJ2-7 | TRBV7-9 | CASLGGIDNTYEQYF | TGTGCCAGCCTTGGAGGAATAGATAACACCTACGAGCAGTACTTC
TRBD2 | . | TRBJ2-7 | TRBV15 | CATSRASGMSEQYF | TGTGCCACCAGCAGGGCTAGCGGGATGAGCGAGCAGTACTTC
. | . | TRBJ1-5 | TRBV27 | CASSLGAGINQPQHF | TGTGCCAGCAGTTTAGGGGCAGGGATAAACCAGCCCCAGCATTTT
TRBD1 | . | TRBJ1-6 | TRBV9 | CASSEDRGDWNSPLHF | TGTGCCAGCAGCGAAGACAGGGGGGATTGGAATTCACCCCTCCACTTT
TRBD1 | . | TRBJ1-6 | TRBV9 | CASSVGQGATGSPLHF | TGTGCCAGCAGCGTGGGACAGGGGGCAACAGGATCACCCCTCCACTTT
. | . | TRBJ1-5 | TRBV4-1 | CASSQETGWSNQPQHF | TGCGCCAGCAGCCAAGAAACGGGTTGGAGCAATCAGCCCCAGCATTTT
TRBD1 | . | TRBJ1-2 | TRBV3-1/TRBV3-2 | CASNGQGVGGYTF | TGTGCCAGCAATGGGCAGGGGGTAGGCGGCTACACCTTC
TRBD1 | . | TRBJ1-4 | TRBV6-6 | CASTQLQGPNEKLFF | TGTGCCAGCACCCAACTACAGGGGCCCAATGAAAAACTGTTTTTT
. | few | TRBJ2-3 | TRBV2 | CASKEASTDTQYF | TGTGCCAGCAAGGAGGCTAGCACAGATACGCAGTATTTT
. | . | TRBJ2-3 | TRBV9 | CASSVTGHPSTDTQYF | TGTGCCAGCAGCGTAACGGGACATCCTAGCACAGATACGCAGTATTTT
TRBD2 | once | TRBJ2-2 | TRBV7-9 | CASSMLAGSNTGELFF | TGTGCCAGCAGCATGCTAGCGGGGTCCAACACCGGGGAGCTGTTTTTT
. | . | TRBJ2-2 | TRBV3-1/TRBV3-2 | CASSPGGRGDDTGELFF | TGTGCCAGCAGCCCAGGGGGGCGGGGGGATGACACCGGGGAGCTGTTTTTT
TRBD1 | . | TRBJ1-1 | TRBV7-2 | CASRRQGMNTEAFF | TGTGCCAGCAGGCGACAGGGCATGAACACTGAAGCTTTCTTT
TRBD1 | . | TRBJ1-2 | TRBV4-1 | CASSQDPGTGGGYTF | TGCGCCAGCAGCCAAGATCCAGGGACAGGGGGTGGCTACACCTTC
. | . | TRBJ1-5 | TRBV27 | CASSLRGYLSGQPQHF | TGTGCCAGCAGTCTAAGGGGCTATCTCTCAGGGCAGCCCCAGCATTTT
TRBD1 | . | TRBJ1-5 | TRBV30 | CAWNRGRLDQPQHF | TGTGCCTGGAACAGGGGGCGCTTGGATCAGCCCCAGCATTTT
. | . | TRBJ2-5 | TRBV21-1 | CASSNMTGFQETQYF | TGTGCCAGCAGCAACATGACAGGGTTCCAAGAGACCCAGTACTTC
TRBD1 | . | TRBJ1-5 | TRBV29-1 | CSVAAGGSNQPQHF | TGCAGCGTCGCTGCAGGGGGTAGCAATCAGCCCCAGCATTTT
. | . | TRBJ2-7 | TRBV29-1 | CSVLGASSYEQYF | TGCAGCGTTTTGGGGGCGAGCTCCTACGAGCAGTACTTC
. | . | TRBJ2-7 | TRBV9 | CASSPEYPSEQYF | TGTGCCAGCAGCCCAGAATACCCTAGCGAGCAGTACTTC
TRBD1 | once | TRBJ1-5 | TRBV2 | CASRTGANTNQPQHF | TGTGCCAGCAGGACAGGGGCTAATACGAATCAGCCCCAGCATTTT
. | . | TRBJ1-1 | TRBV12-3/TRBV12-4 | CASSPNGEAFF | TGTGCCAGCAGTCCGAACGGTGAAGCTTTCTTT
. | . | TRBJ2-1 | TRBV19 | CASSSRDYEQFF | TGTGCCAGTAGTTCCCGAGACTACGAGCAGTTCTTC
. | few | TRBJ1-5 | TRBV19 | CASSPETGYQPQHF | TGTGCCAGTAGTCCAGAAACCGGGTATCAGCCCCAGCATTTT
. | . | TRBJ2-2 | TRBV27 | CASSLTQQGTNTGELFF | TGTGCCAGCAGTTTGACACAACAGGGAACTAACACCGGGGAGCTGTTTTTT
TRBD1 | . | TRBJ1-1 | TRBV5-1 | CASSPGQGLAEAFF | TGCGCCAGCAGCCCGGGACAGGGGTTGGCTGAAGCTTTCTTT
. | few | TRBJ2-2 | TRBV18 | CASSPVPEQTNTGELFF | TGTGCCAGCTCACCAGTTCCCGAACAGACGAACACCGGGGAGCTGTTTTTT
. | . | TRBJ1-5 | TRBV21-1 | CASRGKQGNQPQHF | TGTGCCAGCAGGGGGAAACAGGGGAATCAGCCCCAGCATTTT
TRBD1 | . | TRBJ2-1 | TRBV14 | CASSQFRTGGEGNEQFF | TGTGCCAGCAGCCAATTCCGGACAGGGGGCGAAGGGAATGAGCAGTTCTTC
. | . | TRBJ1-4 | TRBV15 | CATSREQGNEKLFF | TGTGCCACCAGCAGAGAACAGGGAAACGAAAAACTGTTTTTT
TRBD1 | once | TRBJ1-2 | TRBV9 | CASSPRTGVINYGYTF | TGTGCCAGCAGCCCTCGGACAGGGGTAATTAACTATGGCTACACCTTC
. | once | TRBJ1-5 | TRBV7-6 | CASRPVTPWIPICQPQHF | TGTGCCAGCAGACCCGTGACACCGTGGATACCGATTTGTCAGCCCCAGCATTTT
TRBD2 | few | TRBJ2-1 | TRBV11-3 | CASREGLAGGQVFF | TGTGCCAGCAGAGAGGGACTAGCGGGAGGGCAGGTGTTCTTC